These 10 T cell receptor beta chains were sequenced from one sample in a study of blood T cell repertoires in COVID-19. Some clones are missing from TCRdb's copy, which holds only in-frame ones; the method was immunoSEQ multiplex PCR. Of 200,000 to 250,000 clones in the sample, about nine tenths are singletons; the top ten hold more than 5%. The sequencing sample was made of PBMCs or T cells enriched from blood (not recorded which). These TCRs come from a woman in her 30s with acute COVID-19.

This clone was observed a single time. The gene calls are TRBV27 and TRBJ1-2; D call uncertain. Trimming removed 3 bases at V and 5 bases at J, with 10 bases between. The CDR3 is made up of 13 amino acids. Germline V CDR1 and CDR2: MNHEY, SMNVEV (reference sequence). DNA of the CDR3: TGTGCCAGCAGTTTGGCCCCGGGATATGGCTACACCTTC. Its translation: CASSLAPGYGYTF.

The CDR3 spells CASSATENTGELFF. The CDR3 DNA sequence: TGTGCCAGCAGCGCGACTGAGAACACCGGGGAGCTGTTTTTT. V and J are TRBV7-9 and TRBJ2-2; D is unclear. The germline gives CDR1 SEHNR, CDR2 FQNEAQ (reference sequence). V was cut by 5 bases and J by 1 base, with 8 bases left in between. The CDR3 contains 14 residues.

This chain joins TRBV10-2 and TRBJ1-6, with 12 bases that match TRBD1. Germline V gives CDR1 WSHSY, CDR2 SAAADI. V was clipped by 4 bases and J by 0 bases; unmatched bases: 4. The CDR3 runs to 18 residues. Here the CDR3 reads CASSAGTGGNSYNSPLHF. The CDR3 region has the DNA TGCGCCAGCAGTGCCGGGACAGGGGGCAACTCCTATAATTCACCCCTCCACTTT.

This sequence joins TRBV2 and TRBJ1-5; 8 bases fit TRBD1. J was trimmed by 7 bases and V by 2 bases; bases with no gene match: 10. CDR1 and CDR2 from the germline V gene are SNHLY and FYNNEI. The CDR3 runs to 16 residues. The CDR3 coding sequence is TGTGCCAGCAGTGAATCCCTCTGGCAGGGGGCCCAGCCCCAGCATTTT. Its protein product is CASSESLWQGAQPQHF.

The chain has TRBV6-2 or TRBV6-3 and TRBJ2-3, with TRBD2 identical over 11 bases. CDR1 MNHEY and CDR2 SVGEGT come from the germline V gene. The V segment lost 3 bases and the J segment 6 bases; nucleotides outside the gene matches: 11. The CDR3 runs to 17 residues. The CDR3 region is CASSYSSGRTYLDTQYF. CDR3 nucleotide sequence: TGTGCCAGCAGTTATTCTAGCGGGAGGACCTATCTGGATACGCAGTATTTT.

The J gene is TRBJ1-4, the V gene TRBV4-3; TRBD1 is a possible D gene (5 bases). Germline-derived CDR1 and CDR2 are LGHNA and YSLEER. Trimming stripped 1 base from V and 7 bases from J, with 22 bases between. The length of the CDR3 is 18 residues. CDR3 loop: CASSQVPRVGGMGEKLFF. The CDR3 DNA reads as TGCGCCAGCAGCCAAGTTCCGAGAGTGGGGGGGATGGGTGAAAAACTGTTTTTT.

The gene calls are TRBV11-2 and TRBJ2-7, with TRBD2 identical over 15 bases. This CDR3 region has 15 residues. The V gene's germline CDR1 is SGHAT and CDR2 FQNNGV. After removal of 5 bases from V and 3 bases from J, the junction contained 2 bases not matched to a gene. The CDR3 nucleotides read TGTGCCAGCAGCCGGGGACTAGCGGGGGGCTACGAGCAGTACTTC. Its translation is CASSRGLAGGYEQYF. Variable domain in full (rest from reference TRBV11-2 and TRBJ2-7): EAGVAQSPRYKIIEKRQSVAFWCNPISGHATLYWYQQILGQGPKLLIQFQNNGVVDDSQLPKDRFSAERLKGVDSTLKIQPAKLEDSAVYLCASSRGLAGGYEQYFGPGTRLTVT.

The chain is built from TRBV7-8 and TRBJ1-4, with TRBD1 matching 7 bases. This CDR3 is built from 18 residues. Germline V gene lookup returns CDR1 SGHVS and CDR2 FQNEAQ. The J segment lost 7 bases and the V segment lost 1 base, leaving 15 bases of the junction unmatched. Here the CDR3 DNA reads TGTGCCAGCAGCTTAGTCCGAACCTGGGGGACAGACTTTGAAAAACTGTTTTTT. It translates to CASSLVRTWGTDFEKLFF.

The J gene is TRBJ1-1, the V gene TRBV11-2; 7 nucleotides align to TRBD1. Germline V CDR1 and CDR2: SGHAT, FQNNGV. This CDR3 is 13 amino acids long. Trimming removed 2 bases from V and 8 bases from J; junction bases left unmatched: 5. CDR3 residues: CASSLLQGEEAFF. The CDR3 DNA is TGTGCCAGCAGCTTACTTCAGGGGGAAGAAGCTTTCTTT.

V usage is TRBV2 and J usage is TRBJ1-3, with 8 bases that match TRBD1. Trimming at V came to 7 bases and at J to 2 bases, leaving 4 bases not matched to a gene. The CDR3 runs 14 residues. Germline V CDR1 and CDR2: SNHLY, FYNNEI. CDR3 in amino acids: CASNPTGAGNTIYF. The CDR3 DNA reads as TGTGCCAGCAACCCGACAGGGGCTGGAAACACCATATATTTT.